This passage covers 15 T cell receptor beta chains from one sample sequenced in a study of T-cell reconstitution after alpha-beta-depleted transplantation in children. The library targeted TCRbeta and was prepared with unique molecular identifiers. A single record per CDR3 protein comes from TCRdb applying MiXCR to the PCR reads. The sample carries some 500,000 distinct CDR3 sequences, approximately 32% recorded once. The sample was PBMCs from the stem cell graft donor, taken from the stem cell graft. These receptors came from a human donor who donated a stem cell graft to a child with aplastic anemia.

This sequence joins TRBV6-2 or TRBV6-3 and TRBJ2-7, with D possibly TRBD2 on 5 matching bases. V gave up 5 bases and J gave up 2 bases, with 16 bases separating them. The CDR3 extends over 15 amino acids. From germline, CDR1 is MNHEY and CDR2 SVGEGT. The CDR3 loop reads CASSPGWRAAYEQYF. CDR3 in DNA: TGTGCCAGCAGTCCGGGGTGGCGGGCGGCCTACGAGCAGTACTTC.

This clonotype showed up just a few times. The CDR3 DNA reads as TGCGCCAGCAGCCACTTGGAGTTTGGAGGGTCCCAGGATACGCAGTATTTT. The encoded protein is CASSHLEFGGSQDTQYF. V usage is TRBV4-3 and J usage is TRBJ2-3; possibly TRBD2 for D (6 bases). This CDR3 region has 17 residues. Germline V gene lookup returns CDR1 LGHNA and CDR2 YSLEER. Trimming stripped 3 bases from V and 6 bases from J, with 22 bases between.

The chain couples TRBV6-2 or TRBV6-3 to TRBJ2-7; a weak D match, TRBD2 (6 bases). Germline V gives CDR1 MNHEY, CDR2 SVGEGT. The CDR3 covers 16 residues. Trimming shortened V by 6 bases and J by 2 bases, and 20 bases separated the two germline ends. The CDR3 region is CASSPTSPATTYEQYF. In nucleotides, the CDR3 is TGTGCCAGCAGCCCGACTAGTCCTGCGACTACCTACGAGCAGTACTTC.

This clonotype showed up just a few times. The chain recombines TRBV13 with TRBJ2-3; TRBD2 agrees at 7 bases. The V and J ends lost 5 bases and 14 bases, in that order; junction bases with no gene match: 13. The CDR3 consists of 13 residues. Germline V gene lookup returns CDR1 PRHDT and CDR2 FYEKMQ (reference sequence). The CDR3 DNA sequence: TGTGCCAGCAGCACCCCCCTGGGGGGGAAAGGGTATTTT. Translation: CASSTPLGGKGYF.

The CDR3 loop is CASSVSGTVRQEQFF. The CDR3 nucleotides read TGTGCCAGCAGCGTGTCCGGGACGGTTCGTCAGGAGCAGTTCTTC. This chain uses TRBV7-2 with TRBJ2-1; D is tentatively TRBD1 or TRBD2 (5 bases each). The V gene lost 5 bases and the J gene lost 10 bases, with 21 bases spanning the gap. The CDR3 has 15 amino acids. Germline V gene sequence: CDR1 SGHTA, CDR2 FQGNSA.

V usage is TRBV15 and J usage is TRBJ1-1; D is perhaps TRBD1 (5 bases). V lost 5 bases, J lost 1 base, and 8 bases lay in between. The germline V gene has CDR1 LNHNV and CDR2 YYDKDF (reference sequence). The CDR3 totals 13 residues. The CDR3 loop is CATSAGWNTEAFF. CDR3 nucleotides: TGTGCCACCAGCGCAGGGTGGAACACTGAAGCTTTCTTT.

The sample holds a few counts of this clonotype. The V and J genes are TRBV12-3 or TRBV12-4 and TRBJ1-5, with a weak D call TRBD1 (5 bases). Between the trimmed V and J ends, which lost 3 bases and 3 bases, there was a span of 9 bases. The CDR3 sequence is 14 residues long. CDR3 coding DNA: TGTGCCAGCAGTTTTCAGGGCAACAATCAGCCCCAGCATTTT. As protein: CASSFQGNNQPQHF.

CDR3 region: CASSAGTFSYEQYF. CDR3 DNA: TGCGCCAGCAGCGCCGGGACATTCTCCTACGAGCAGTACTTC. The chain links TRBV5-1 to TRBJ2-7; possible D gene TRBD1, 6 bases. Germline V gene data show CDR1 as SGHRS and CDR2 as YFSETQ. The CDR3 covers 14 residues. The V gene lost 4 bases and the J gene lost 0 bases, with 11 bases spanning the gap.

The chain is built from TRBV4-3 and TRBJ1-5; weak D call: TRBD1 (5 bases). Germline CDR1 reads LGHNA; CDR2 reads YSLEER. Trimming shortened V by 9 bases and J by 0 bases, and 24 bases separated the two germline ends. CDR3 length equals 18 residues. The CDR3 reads CASPGRTTDLYSNQPQHF. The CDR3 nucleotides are TGCGCCAGTCCGGGGAGGACAACAGACTTATATAGCAATCAGCCCCAGCATTTT.

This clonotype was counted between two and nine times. CDR3 sequence: CAWVAHGTYEQYF. CDR3 nucleotide sequence: TGTGCCTGGGTGGCCCATGGTACCTACGAGCAGTACTTC. The rearrangement uses TRBV30 and TRBJ2-7, with D unclear. Trimming removed 5 bases at V and 2 bases at J, with 13 bases between. The germline CDR1 and CDR2 sequences are GTSNPN and SVGIG (reference sequence). The CDR3 consists of 13 residues.

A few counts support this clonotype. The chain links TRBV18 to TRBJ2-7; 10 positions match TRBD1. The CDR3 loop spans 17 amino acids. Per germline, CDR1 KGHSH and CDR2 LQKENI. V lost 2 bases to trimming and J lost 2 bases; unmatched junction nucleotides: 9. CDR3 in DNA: TGTGCCAGCTCACCAGCCAACTCCGGACAGGGGGCCTACGAGCAGTACTTC. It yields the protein CASSPANSGQGAYEQYF.

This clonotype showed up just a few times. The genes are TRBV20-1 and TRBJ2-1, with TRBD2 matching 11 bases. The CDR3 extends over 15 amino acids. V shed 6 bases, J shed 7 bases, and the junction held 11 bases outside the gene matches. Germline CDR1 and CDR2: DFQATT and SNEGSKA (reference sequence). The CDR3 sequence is CSAGAGLAEKNEQFF. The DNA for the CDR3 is TGCAGTGCCGGGGCGGGACTAGCGGAGAAGAATGAGCAGTTCTTC.

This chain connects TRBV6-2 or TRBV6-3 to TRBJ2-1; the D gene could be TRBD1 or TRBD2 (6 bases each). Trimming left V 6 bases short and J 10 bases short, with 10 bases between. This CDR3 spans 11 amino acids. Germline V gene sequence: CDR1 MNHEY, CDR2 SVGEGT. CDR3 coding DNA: TGTGCCAGCAGCGGGGGCCGCGAGCAGTTCTTC. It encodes CASSGGREQFF.

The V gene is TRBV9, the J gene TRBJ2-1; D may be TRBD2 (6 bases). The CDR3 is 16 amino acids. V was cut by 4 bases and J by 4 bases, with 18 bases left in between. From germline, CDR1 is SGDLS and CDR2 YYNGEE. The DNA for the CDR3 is TGTGCCAGCAGCCCCTCCCAAAGAAGCGGGTACAATGAGCAGTTCTTC. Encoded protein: CASSPSQRSGYNEQFF.

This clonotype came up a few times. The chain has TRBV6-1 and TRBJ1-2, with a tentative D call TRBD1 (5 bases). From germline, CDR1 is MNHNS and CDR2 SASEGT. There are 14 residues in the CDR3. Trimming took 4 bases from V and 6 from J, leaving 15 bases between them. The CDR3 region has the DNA TGTGCCAGCAGTGCTCGGGGGGGGAACGATGGCTACACCTTC. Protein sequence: CASSARGGNDGYTF.